This entry features one TCR beta chain sequence. Its target is unknown. Here immunoSEQ multiplex PCR was the method, and the copy in TCRdb shows in-frame clones only, minus some. Seen here are tens of thousands of clones, about 90% observed once, and the top ten hold roughly a quarter. The sample is drawn from a study of T cell responses to AZD1222 COVID-19 vaccine. The CDR3 spans 15 residues. Deletions cut 7 bases from V and 3 bases from J, with 15 bases between. Germline V CDR1 and CDR2: SNHLY, FYNNEI. Overall study results and limits: Repertoires were collected only later (after the peak T cell response had occurred). Targets within unmutated variant regions were reportedly found for nearly half of spike-specific TCRs.

This clonotype originated in an adult in good health. The chain is built from TRBV2 and TRBJ2-2, with D possibly being TRBD1 (6 bases). The sample in question was peripheral blood, obtained on day 0 of AZD1222 vaccination. In DNA, the CDR3 is TGTGCCAGCACCGCCGGGACACTGTACACCGGGGAGCTGTTTTTT. Translation gives CASTAGTLYTGELFF.